These T cell receptor beta chains were read from a single sample in a study of blood T cell repertoires in COVID-19. Libraries were prepared by immunoSEQ multiplex PCR; TCRdb keeps only in-frame clonotypes and omits some of them. The data show about 260,000 clones, roughly 90% seen once. Material for sequencing was peripheral blood. Source of these receptors: a woman in her twenties or thirties with COVID-19, enrolled during active disease. The CDR3 runs from the conserved cysteine through the conserved F or W. A D gene is named only where the DNA matches it firmly. Size values are once, few and many counts, or a class for expanded clones, and some rows have none.

d_gene: -; j_gene: TRBJ2-3; len: 16; abundance: -; v_gene: TRBV7-2; CDR3nt: TGTGCCAGCAGCTTGGTTAGCGGAACTAGCACAGATACGCAGTATTTT; CDR3aa: CASSLVSGTSTDTQYF
d_gene: TRBD1; j_gene: TRBJ2-7; len: 13; abundance: -; v_gene: TRBV7-9; CDR3nt: TGTGCCAGCAGTCACAGGGGGCCCCACGAGCAGTACTTC; CDR3aa: CASSHRGPHEQYF
d_gene: -; j_gene: TRBJ2-1; len: 16; abundance: -; v_gene: TRBV9; CDR3nt: TGTGCCAGCAGCGTAGCAGGGGCTGGGTCCTACAATGAGCAGTTCTTC; CDR3aa: CASSVAGAGSYNEQFF
d_gene: TRBD2; j_gene: TRBJ2-7; len: 18; abundance: -; v_gene: TRBV7-9; CDR3nt: TGTGCCAGCAGCCCGGGACTAGCGGGAGGTCCCAGGGGGTACGAGCAGTACTTC; CDR3aa: CASSPGLAGGPRGYEQYF
d_gene: TRBD1; j_gene: TRBJ2-2; len: 15; abundance: -; v_gene: TRBV2; CDR3nt: TGTGCCAGCAAAGAAGGGGGCCTTAACACCGGGGAGCTGTTTTTT; CDR3aa: CASKEGGLNTGELFF
d_gene: TRBD2; j_gene: TRBJ2-7; len: 16; abundance: -; v_gene: TRBV5-6; CDR3nt: TGTGCCAGCAGCAGACTAGCGGGAGGGCCCCGCTACGAGCAGTACTTC; CDR3aa: CASSRLAGGPRYEQYF
d_gene: -; j_gene: TRBJ2-3; len: 15; abundance: -; v_gene: TRBV5-1; CDR3nt: TGCGCCAGCAGCCCCGGACTCCGGCTCACAGATACGCAGTATTTT; CDR3aa: CASSPGLRLTDTQYF
d_gene: -; j_gene: TRBJ1-5; len: 18; abundance: -; v_gene: TRBV15; CDR3nt: TGTGCCACCAGCAGAGCTGGGGAAGGACAAGGGGACAATCAGCCCCAGCATTTT; CDR3aa: CATSRAGEGQGDNQPQHF
d_gene: TRBD2; j_gene: TRBJ2-2; len: 16; abundance: -; v_gene: TRBV4-1; CDR3nt: TGCGCCAGCAGCCAAGATCACAGCGGGAGGGCCGGGGAGCTGTTTTTT; CDR3aa: CASSQDHSGRAGELFF
d_gene: TRBD1; j_gene: TRBJ1-1; len: 15; abundance: -; v_gene: TRBV11-2; CDR3nt: TGTGCCAGCAGCTTAGGGGACAGGGCGAACACTGAAGCTTTCTTT; CDR3aa: CASSLGDRANTEAFF
d_gene: TRBD2; j_gene: TRBJ2-1; len: 17; abundance: -; v_gene: TRBV6-2/TRBV6-3; CDR3nt: TGTGCCAGCAGTCGCAGCGGGAGGGCCGGGTTGAACAATGAGCAGTTCTTC; CDR3aa: CASSRSGRAGLNNEQFF
d_gene: -; j_gene: TRBJ1-5; len: 15; abundance: few; v_gene: TRBV27; CDR3nt: TGTGCCAGCAGTTTAGGAGGTAGTGGCAATCAGCCCCAGCATTTT; CDR3aa: CASSLGGSGNQPQHF
d_gene: -; j_gene: TRBJ2-5; len: 10; abundance: -; v_gene: TRBV29-1; CDR3nt: TGCAGCGTGGGGGGTGAGACCCAGTACTTC; CDR3aa: CSVGGETQYF
d_gene: TRBD1; j_gene: TRBJ1-5; len: 15; abundance: few; v_gene: TRBV6-5; CDR3nt: TGTGCCAGCCGCCGGGACAGGGGGTCAAGTCAGCCCCAGCATTTT; CDR3aa: CASRRDRGSSQPQHF
d_gene: TRBD2; j_gene: TRBJ2-5; len: 14; abundance: -; v_gene: TRBV7-2; CDR3nt: TGTGCCAGCAGCCCAGGACTAGCGGAAGAGACCCAGTACTTC; CDR3aa: CASSPGLAEETQYF
d_gene: TRBD1; j_gene: TRBJ2-5; len: 15; abundance: -; v_gene: TRBV9; CDR3nt: TGTGCCAGCAGCACACACGGGACAGGGCAGCAGACCCAGTACTTC; CDR3aa: CASSTHGTGQQTQYF
d_gene: TRBD2; j_gene: TRBJ2-2; len: 19; abundance: -; v_gene: TRBV9; CDR3nt: TGTGCCAGCAGCGTAGGGACTAGCGGGAGGTCTTACCCCACCGGGGAGCTGTTTTTT; CDR3aa: CASSVGTSGRSYPTGELFF
d_gene: TRBD2; j_gene: TRBJ2-3; len: 14; abundance: -; v_gene: TRBV13; CDR3nt: TGTGCCAGCAGCTTAGCCGGGGGGGCAGATACGCAGTATTTT; CDR3aa: CASSLAGGADTQYF
d_gene: TRBD2; j_gene: TRBJ2-7; len: 16; abundance: few; v_gene: TRBV4-1; CDR3nt: TGCGCCAGCAGCCAAAGATATAGCGGGAGCTCCTACGAGCAGTACTTC; CDR3aa: CASSQRYSGSSYEQYF
d_gene: TRBD1; j_gene: TRBJ1-5; len: 16; abundance: -; v_gene: TRBV28; CDR3nt: TGTGCCAGCAGGTCGACCGGGACAGGGTACAATCAGCCCCAGCATTTT; CDR3aa: CASRSTGTGYNQPQHF
d_gene: TRBD1; j_gene: TRBJ2-7; len: 16; abundance: -; v_gene: TRBV5-1; CDR3nt: TGCGCCAGCAGCTTGGCCTCGAACAGGGGTACCTACGAGCAGTACTTC; CDR3aa: CASSLASNRGTYEQYF
d_gene: TRBD2; j_gene: TRBJ2-7; len: 15; abundance: few; v_gene: TRBV19; CDR3nt: TGTGCCAGTAGTGTAACTAGCGGTCCGTACTACGAGCAGTACTTC; CDR3aa: CASSVTSGPYYEQYF
d_gene: -; j_gene: TRBJ2-6; len: 15; abundance: few; v_gene: TRBV7-2; CDR3nt: TGTGCCAGCAGCCCCCCTAGCACTGGGGCCAACGTCCTGACTTTC; CDR3aa: CASSPPSTGANVLTF
d_gene: -; j_gene: TRBJ1-1; len: 12; abundance: -; v_gene: TRBV10-3; CDR3nt: TGTGCCATCAGTGAACTTGGGCGTGAAGCTTTCTTT; CDR3aa: CAISELGREAFF
d_gene: TRBD2; j_gene: TRBJ2-2; len: 15; abundance: -; v_gene: TRBV9; CDR3nt: TGTGCCAGCAGCGCCCGACTAGCGGGAGCTGGGGAGCTGTTTTTT; CDR3aa: CASSARLAGAGELFF
d_gene: -; j_gene: TRBJ2-7; len: 12; abundance: -; v_gene: TRBV28; CDR3nt: TGTGCCAGCAGTTTGGCGGACTACGAGCAGTACTTC; CDR3aa: CASSLADYEQYF
d_gene: TRBD2; j_gene: TRBJ2-5; len: 14; abundance: -; v_gene: TRBV7-2; CDR3nt: TGTGCCAGCAGCTCCCTGGGGGGGGGAGAGACCCAGTACTTC; CDR3aa: CASSSLGGGETQYF
d_gene: -; j_gene: TRBJ2-5; len: 13; abundance: -; v_gene: TRBV6-5; CDR3nt: TGTGCCAGCAGTTACTCCAGGGGAGAGACCCAGTACTTC; CDR3aa: CASSYSRGETQYF
d_gene: TRBD1; j_gene: TRBJ1-1; len: 16; abundance: once; v_gene: TRBV29-1; CDR3nt: TGCAGCATGATCCCACAGGGGGGGAAGGGTAACACTGAAGCTTTCTTT; CDR3aa: CSMIPQGGKGNTEAFF
d_gene: -; j_gene: TRBJ1-2; len: 16; abundance: few; v_gene: TRBV9; CDR3nt: TGTGCCAGCAGCGTAGGCGGTCGGGGGGGCCTCTATGGCTACACCTTC; CDR3aa: CASSVGGRGGLYGYTF
d_gene: -; j_gene: TRBJ1-1; len: 15; abundance: -; v_gene: TRBV10-3; CDR3nt: TGTGCCATCAGTGAGACCCCCGGCGGGAACACTGAAGCTTTCTTT; CDR3aa: CAISETPGGNTEAFF
d_gene: TRBD1; j_gene: TRBJ2-1; len: 14; abundance: -; v_gene: TRBV5-1; CDR3nt: TGCGCCAGCAGACGGGACAGGGGGTACAATGAGCAGTTCTTC; CDR3aa: CASRRDRGYNEQFF
d_gene: TRBD1; j_gene: TRBJ1-2; len: 14; abundance: once; v_gene: TRBV27; CDR3nt: TGTGCCAGCAGCCTACAGGGGACAGACTATGGCTACACCTTC; CDR3aa: CASSLQGTDYGYTF
d_gene: -; j_gene: TRBJ1-1; len: 15; abundance: -; v_gene: TRBV19; CDR3nt: TGTGCCAGTAGTATGAGTTCAGCGATGAACACTGAAGCTTTCTTT; CDR3aa: CASSMSSAMNTEAFF
d_gene: -; j_gene: TRBJ2-1; len: 18; abundance: -; v_gene: TRBV5-1; CDR3nt: TGCGCCAGCAGCTTGGCAGTTCTAGTTCGGCTTTCCTACAATGAGCAGTTCTTC; CDR3aa: CASSLAVLVRLSYNEQFF
d_gene: TRBD2; j_gene: TRBJ2-2; len: 19; abundance: -; v_gene: TRBV3-1/TRBV3-2; CDR3nt: TGTGCCAGCAGCCAAGATCCCCTGTGGGTAGCGGGAGACACCGGGGAGCTGTTTTTT; CDR3aa: CASSQDPLWVAGDTGELFF
d_gene: -; j_gene: TRBJ1-5; len: 15; abundance: -; v_gene: TRBV28; CDR3nt: TGTGCCAGCACGGGGGTAGGCCGGGGCAATCAGCCCCAGCATTTT; CDR3aa: CASTGVGRGNQPQHF
d_gene: -; j_gene: TRBJ1-3; len: 12; abundance: -; v_gene: TRBV12-3/TRBV12-4; CDR3nt: TGTGCCAGCAGTACATCTGGAAACACCATATATTTT; CDR3aa: CASSTSGNTIYF
d_gene: -; j_gene: TRBJ2-4; len: 16; abundance: -; v_gene: TRBV14; CDR3nt: TGTGCCAGCAGCCAAGGCGGAGGCTCTGGCAAAAACATTCAGTACTTC; CDR3aa: CASSQGGGSGKNIQYF
d_gene: TRBD1; j_gene: TRBJ2-3; len: 15; abundance: -; v_gene: TRBV24-1; CDR3nt: TGTGCCACCAGTGATCCGACAGGGGATCCAGATACGCAGTATTTT; CDR3aa: CATSDPTGDPDTQYF
d_gene: TRBD2; j_gene: TRBJ2-7; len: 18; abundance: -; v_gene: TRBV27; CDR3nt: TGTGCCAGCAGACCGGGACTAGCGGGAGGGCCGGGTTTTTACGAGCAGTACTTC; CDR3aa: CASRPGLAGGPGFYEQYF
d_gene: TRBD1; j_gene: TRBJ1-2; len: 15; abundance: -; v_gene: TRBV30; CDR3nt: TGTGCCTGGACCAGAATGGCAGGGGGTAACTATGGCTACACCTTC; CDR3aa: CAWTRMAGGNYGYTF
d_gene: -; j_gene: TRBJ1-1; len: 12; abundance: -; v_gene: TRBV9; CDR3nt: TGTGCCAGCAGCTCTAAGAACACTGAAGCTTTCTTT; CDR3aa: CASSSKNTEAFF
d_gene: TRBD1; j_gene: TRBJ1-5; len: 15; abundance: -; v_gene: TRBV19; CDR3nt: TGTGCCGCACAGGGACAGGTCTATAGCAATCAGCCCCAGCATTTT; CDR3aa: CAAQGQVYSNQPQHF
d_gene: -; j_gene: TRBJ1-1; len: 15; abundance: -; v_gene: TRBV7-9; CDR3nt: TGTGCCAGCAGCTTAGGTCAACAGCTACACACTGAAGCTTTCTTT; CDR3aa: CASSLGQQLHTEAFF
d_gene: -; j_gene: TRBJ2-5; len: 15; abundance: -; v_gene: TRBV24-1; CDR3nt: TGTGCCACCAGTGTCGCACAGGGTCCCCAGGAGACCCAGTACTTC; CDR3aa: CATSVAQGPQETQYF
d_gene: -; j_gene: TRBJ1-6; len: 13; abundance: once; v_gene: TRBV30; CDR3nt: TGTGCCTGGAGTGAGACGGAGTTGGCACCCCTCCACTTT; CDR3aa: CAWSETELAPLHF
d_gene: -; j_gene: TRBJ1-2; len: 15; abundance: -; v_gene: TRBV18; CDR3nt: TGTGCCAGCTCACCGTCAGACACCAGTAACTATGGCTACACCTTC; CDR3aa: CASSPSDTSNYGYTF
d_gene: -; j_gene: TRBJ2-7; len: 11; abundance: -; v_gene: TRBV20-1; CDR3nt: TGCAGTGCTAGCAGGAATGGCGAGCAGTACTTC; CDR3aa: CSASRNGEQYF
d_gene: TRBD2; j_gene: TRBJ2-7; len: 16; abundance: few; v_gene: TRBV24-1; CDR3nt: TGTGCCACGAACCCATTAGCGGGAGCTGCCTCCTACGAGCAGTACTTC; CDR3aa: CATNPLAGAASYEQYF
d_gene: TRBD1; j_gene: TRBJ1-2; len: 13; abundance: -; v_gene: TRBV27; CDR3nt: TGTGCCAGCAGCCCACAGGGGGCACTCGGCTACACCTTC; CDR3aa: CASSPQGALGYTF
d_gene: TRBD1; j_gene: TRBJ1-1; len: 13; abundance: -; v_gene: TRBV2; CDR3nt: TGTGCCAGCAGGGACAGGGCGAACACTGAAGCTTTCTTT; CDR3aa: CASRDRANTEAFF